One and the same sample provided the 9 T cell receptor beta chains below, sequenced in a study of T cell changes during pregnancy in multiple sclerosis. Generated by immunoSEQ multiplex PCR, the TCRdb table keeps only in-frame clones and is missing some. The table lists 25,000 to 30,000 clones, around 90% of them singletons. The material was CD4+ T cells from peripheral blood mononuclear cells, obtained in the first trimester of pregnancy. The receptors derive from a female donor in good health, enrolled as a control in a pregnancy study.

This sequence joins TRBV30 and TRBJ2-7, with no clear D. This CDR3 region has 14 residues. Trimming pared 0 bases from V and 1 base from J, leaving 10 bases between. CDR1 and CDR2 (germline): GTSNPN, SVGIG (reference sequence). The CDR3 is CAWSVGAGSYEQYF. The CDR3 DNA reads TGTGCCTGGAGTGTGGGTGCAGGATCCTACGAGCAGTACTTC.

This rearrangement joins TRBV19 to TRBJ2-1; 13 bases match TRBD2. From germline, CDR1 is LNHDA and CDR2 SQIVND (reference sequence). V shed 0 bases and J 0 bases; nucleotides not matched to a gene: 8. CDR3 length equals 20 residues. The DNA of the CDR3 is TGTGCCAGTAGTATAGAGGGGACTAGCGGGGTCCCCAGCTCCTACAATGAGCAGTTCTTC. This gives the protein CASSIEGTSGVPSSYNEQFF.

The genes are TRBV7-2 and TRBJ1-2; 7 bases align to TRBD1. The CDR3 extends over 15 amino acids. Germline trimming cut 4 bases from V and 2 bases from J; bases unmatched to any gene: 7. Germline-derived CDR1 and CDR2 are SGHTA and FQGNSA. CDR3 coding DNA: TGTGCCAGCAGCTCCCCAGGGGGTTTAAACTATGGCTACACCTTC. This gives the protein CASSSPGGLNYGYTF.

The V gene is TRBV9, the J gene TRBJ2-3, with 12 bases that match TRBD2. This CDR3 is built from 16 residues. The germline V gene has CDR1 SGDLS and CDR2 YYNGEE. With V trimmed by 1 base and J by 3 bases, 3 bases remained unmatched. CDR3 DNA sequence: TGTGCCAGCAGCGTACTAGCGGGGGGGCCTACAGATACGCAGTATTTT. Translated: CASSVLAGGPTDTQYF.

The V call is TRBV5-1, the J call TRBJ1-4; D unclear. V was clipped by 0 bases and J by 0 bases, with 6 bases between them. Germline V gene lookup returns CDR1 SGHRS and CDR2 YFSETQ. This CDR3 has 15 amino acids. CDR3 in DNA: TGCGCCAGCAGCTTGGGGGCTACAACTAATGAAAAACTGTTTTTT. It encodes CASSLGATTNEKLFF.

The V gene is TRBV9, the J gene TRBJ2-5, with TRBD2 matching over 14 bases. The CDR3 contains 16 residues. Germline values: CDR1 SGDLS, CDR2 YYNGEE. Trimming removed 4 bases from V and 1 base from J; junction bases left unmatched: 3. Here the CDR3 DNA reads TGTGCCAGCAGCCCGGGACTAGCGGGAGTCCAAGAGACCCAGTACTTC. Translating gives CASSPGLAGVQETQYF. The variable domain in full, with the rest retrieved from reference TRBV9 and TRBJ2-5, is DSGVTQTPKHLITATGQRVTLRCSPRSGDLSVYWYQQSLDQGLQFLIQYYNGEERAKGNILERFSAQQFPDLHSELNLSSLELGDSALYFCASSPGLAGVQETQYFGPGTRLLVL.

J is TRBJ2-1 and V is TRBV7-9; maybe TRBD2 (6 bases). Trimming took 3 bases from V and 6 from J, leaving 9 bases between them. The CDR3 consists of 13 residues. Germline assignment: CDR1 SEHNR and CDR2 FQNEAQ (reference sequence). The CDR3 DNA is TGTGCCAGCAGCTTCGGGAGTTTCAATGAGCAGTTCTTC. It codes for CASSFGSFNEQFF.

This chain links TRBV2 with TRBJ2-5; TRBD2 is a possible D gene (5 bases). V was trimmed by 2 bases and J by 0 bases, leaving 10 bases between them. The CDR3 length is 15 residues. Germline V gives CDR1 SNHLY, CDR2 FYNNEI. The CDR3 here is CASSERGLYQETQYF. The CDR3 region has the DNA TGTGCCAGCAGTGAACGGGGATTGTACCAAGAGACCCAGTACTTC.

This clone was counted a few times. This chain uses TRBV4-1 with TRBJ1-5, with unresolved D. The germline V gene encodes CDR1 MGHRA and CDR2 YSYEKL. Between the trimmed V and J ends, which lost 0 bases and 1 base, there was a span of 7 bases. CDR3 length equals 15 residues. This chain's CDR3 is CASSQEPYSNQPQHF. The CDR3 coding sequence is TGCGCCAGCAGCCAAGAACCCTACAGCAATCAGCCCCAGCATTTT.